Presented here are 21 T cell receptor beta chains from one specimen sequenced in a study of CD8 T cells in Susac syndrome. A quantity of roughly 0.5 to 1 ug RNA underwent reverse transcription using random hexamers. MiXCR was run by TCRdb on the immunoSEQ multiplex PCR reads, yielding one entry per CDR3 protein. The repertoire has about 110,000 distinct CDR3 sequences, approximately 96% of them found once; the top ten carry under 0.1%. Input material: CD4+ T cells from PBMCs. The source is a human donor in good health.

The chain carries TRBV7-2 and TRBJ1-5; tentatively, D is TRBD1 (5 bases). The V gene's germline CDR1 is SGHTA and CDR2 FQGNSA. Trimming removed 4 bases from V and 7 bases from J, with 11 bases in between. CDR3 length: 13 residues. CDR3 loop: CASSSAREQPQHF. CDR3 sequence (DNA): TGTGCCAGCAGCTCAGCCAGGGAACAGCCCCAGCATTTT.

V and J are TRBV19 and TRBJ1-4; 7 bases line up with TRBD1. The germline V gene encodes CDR1 LNHDA and CDR2 SQIVND (reference sequence). There are 16 residues in the CDR3. J was trimmed by 4 bases and V by 2 bases; bases with no gene match: 7. The CDR3 sequence: CASSIPTGWSNEKLFF. The CDR3 DNA sequence: TGTGCCAGTAGTATACCGACAGGGTGGAGTAATGAAAAACTGTTTTTT.

The J gene is TRBJ2-7, the V gene TRBV29-1; D perhaps matches TRBD2 (6 bases). The CDR3 is 13 amino acids. Germline assignment: CDR1 SQVTM and CDR2 ANQGSEA. With 6 bases removed from V and 4 bases from J, the gap between germline ends came to 16 bases. CDR3 region: CSVKVPGLYEQYF. Here the CDR3 DNA reads TGCAGCGTCAAGGTCCCGGGACTTTACGAGCAGTACTTC.

The J gene is TRBJ1-5, the V gene TRBV12-3 or TRBV12-4; D possibly corresponds to TRBD1 (6 bases). The CDR3 is 16 amino acids. The V and J ends lost 5 bases and 7 bases respectively, with 21 bases between them. CDR3 coding DNA: TGTGCCAGCAGTGTCCCAAGACAGGATGGGATACAGCCCCAGCATTTT. Protein: CASSVPRQDGIQPQHF.

V usage is TRBV11-2 and J usage is TRBJ2-6; D perhaps matches TRBD1 (6 bases). V lost 5 bases, J lost 0 bases, and 8 bases lay in between. The germline V gene encodes CDR1 SGHAT and CDR2 FQNNGV. The CDR3 consists of 15 residues. CDR3 residues: CASSIRGSGANVLTF. CDR3 in DNA: TGTGCCAGCAGCATCAGGGGCTCTGGGGCCAACGTCCTGACTTTC.

V gene TRBV12-3 or TRBV12-4 combines with J gene TRBJ2-1, with 7 bases lining up with TRBD2. The CDR3 covers 13 residues. J gave up 8 bases and V 8 bases, and 9 bases lay outside the gene matches. The CDR3 DNA reads TGTGCCAGCGAATCGAGGGAGGGCGATGAGCAGTTCTTC. Translating it yields CASESREGDEQFF.

The chain links TRBV6-2 or TRBV6-3 to TRBJ2-7; D gene uncertain. The V end was cut by 2 bases, the J end by 2 bases, with 10 bases between. The CDR3 is 14 residues long. Germline-derived CDR1 and CDR2 are MNHEY and SVGEGT. The CDR3 DNA reads TGTGCCAGCAGTTACCTCCATGCACCCTACGAGCAGTACTTC. This encodes CASSYLHAPYEQYF.

V usage is TRBV4-2 and J usage is TRBJ2-3, with D perhaps matching TRBD1 (6 bases). Germline V gene data show CDR1 as LGHNA and CDR2 as YNFKEQ. The CDR3 has 16 amino acids. Trimming shortened V by 2 bases and J by 0 bases, and 12 bases separated the two germline ends. The DNA of the CDR3 is TGTGCCAGCAGCCAACCCGGGACACCCAGCACAGATACGCAGTATTTT. It encodes CASSQPGTPSTDTQYF.

This clonotype was seen only a few times. This chain connects TRBV9 to TRBJ1-1, with D unclear. This CDR3 contains 13 residues. V shed 2 bases and J shed 0 bases, with 5 bases lying between them. Germline values: CDR1 SGDLS, CDR2 YYNGEE. CDR3 nucleotide sequence: TGTGCCAGCAGCGTTTCGGTGAACACTGAAGCTTTCTTT. It is translated as CASSVSVNTEAFF.

V is TRBV3-1 and J is TRBJ1-5; D is ambiguous. V lost 1 base and J 9 bases, leaving 7 bases between the germline ends. From germline, CDR1 is LGHDT and CDR2 YNNKEL (reference sequence). The CDR3 contains 12 residues. In DNA, the CDR3 is TGTGCCAGCAGCCAAGGGGTGGGGCCCCAGCATTTT. Translation gives CASSQGVGPQHF. Filled out from reference TRBV3-1 and TRBJ1-5, the complete variable domain reads DTAVSQTPKYLVTQMGNDKSIKCEQNLGHDTMYWYKQDSKKFLKIMFSYNNKELIINETVPNRFSPKSPDKAHLNLHINSLELGDSAVYFCASSQGVGPQHFGDGTRLSIL.

J is TRBJ1-2 and V is TRBV13; tentative D call: TRBD1 (6 bases). Per the germline V gene, CDR1 is PRHDT and CDR2 is FYEKMQ (reference sequence). Between the trimmed V and J ends, which lost 3 bases and 7 bases, there was a span of 9 bases. The CDR3 is 12 residues long. The DNA for the CDR3 is TGTGCCAGCAGCTTGAAGGGGGGTGGCTACACCTTC. Protein sequence: CASSLKGGGYTF.

The V call is TRBV12-3 or TRBV12-4, the J call TRBJ2-5; 11 bases line up with TRBD2. The CDR3 loop spans 15 amino acids. V lost 2 bases and J lost 4; bases outside the gene matches: 3. CDR3 protein: CASSLTSGGGETQYF. The CDR3, as DNA: TGTGCCAGCAGTTTAACTAGCGGGGGCGGAGAGACCCAGTACTTC.

The chain carries TRBV20-1 and TRBJ1-1; 10 bases match TRBD1. This CDR3 is built from 17 residues. Per the germline V gene, CDR1 is DFQATT and CDR2 is SNEGSKA (reference sequence). Losses at the gene ends were 0 bases for V and 2 bases for J; bases not matched to a gene: 9. This chain's CDR3 is CSARDLSGTGVNTEAFF. The CDR3 DNA follows: TGCAGTGCTAGAGATCTATCGGGGACAGGGGTTAACACTGAAGCTTTCTTT.

The J gene is TRBJ2-2, the V gene TRBV7-9, with unresolved D. Germline V lookup: CDR1 SEHNR, CDR2 FQNEAQ (reference sequence). There are 11 residues in the CDR3. This CDR3 is CAGANTGELFF. The CDR3, as DNA: TGTGCAGGAGCTAACACCGGGGAGCTGTTTTTT. The full variable domain, its missing parts supplied by reference TRBV7-9 and TRBJ2-2, is DTGVSQNPRHKITKRGQNVTFRCDPISEHNRLYWYRQTLGQGPEFLTYFQNEAQLEKSRLLSDRFSAERPKGSFSTLEIQRTEQGDSAMYLCAGANTGELFFGEGSRLTVL.

The chain joins TRBV7-9 to TRBJ2-5; 11 nucleotides align to TRBD2. J was trimmed by 4 bases and V by 3 bases; bases with no gene match: 7. Germline lookup yields CDR1 SEHNR and CDR2 FQNEAQ (reference sequence). The CDR3 spans 16 residues. CDR3 in DNA: TGTGCCAGCAGCTTTGGGGAAACTAGCGGGAGAGAGACCCAGTACTTC. Translating gives CASSFGETSGRETQYF.

V usage is TRBV4-2 and J usage is TRBJ2-5; 14 nucleotides align to TRBD2. The V segment lost 4 bases and the J segment 3 bases; nucleotides outside the gene matches: 4. Per the germline V gene, CDR1 is LGHNA and CDR2 is YNFKEQ. This CDR3 spans 16 amino acids. The CDR3 loop reads CASSPLTSGREETQYF. CDR3 nucleotide sequence: TGTGCCAGCAGCCCGTTGACTAGCGGGAGGGAAGAGACCCAGTACTTC.

V gene TRBV30 combines with J gene TRBJ2-5; maybe TRBD2 (6 bases). The ends were cut back, 2 bases at V and 4 bases at J, with 17 bases in the middle. From germline, CDR1 is GTSNPN and CDR2 SVGIG (reference sequence). This CDR3 is 15 amino acids long. CDR3 bases: TGTGCCTGGAGTCCAGGTTCGGGGGACGGAGAGACCCAGTACTTC. It codes for CAWSPGSGDGETQYF.

This sequence joins TRBV29-1 and TRBJ1-4; D gene uncertain. This CDR3 has 14 residues. CDR1 and CDR2 (germline): SQVTM, ANQGSEA. Between the trimmed V and J ends, which lost 4 bases and 0 bases, there was a span of 9 bases. CDR3: CSVGEEPTNEKLFF. CDR3 DNA sequence: TGCAGCGTTGGAGAGGAGCCAACTAATGAAAAACTGTTTTTT.

The chain uses TRBV20-1 and TRBJ2-5, with 7 bases lining up with TRBD1. The J segment lost 5 bases and the V segment lost 5 bases, leaving 8 bases of the junction unmatched. The CDR3 extends over 13 amino acids. Germline CDR1 is DFQATT and CDR2 is SNEGSKA (reference sequence). For the CDR3, the DNA is TGCAGTGCTCCGGGGTCCAGGGGGGAGACCCAGTACTTC. Translating it yields CSAPGSRGETQYF.

The chain employs TRBV12-3 or TRBV12-4 and TRBJ2-7; TRBD2 is a possible D gene (6 bases). Trimming shortened V by 6 bases and J by 7 bases, and 7 bases separated the two germline ends. The CDR3 length is 10 residues. The CDR3 bases are TGTGCCAGCAGCCGGGGGGAGCAGTACTTC. Translating it yields CASSRGEQYF.

The CDR3 loop is CASSLNPGRSGANVLTF. The CDR3 nucleotides are TGTGCCAGCAGTTTAAATCCAGGGCGATCTGGGGCCAACGTCCTGACTTTC. The chain couples TRBV27 to TRBJ2-6, with D possibly matching TRBD1 (5 bases). This CDR3 region has 17 residues. Between the trimmed V and J ends, which lost 2 bases and 1 base, there was a span of 12 bases. The germline V gene encodes CDR1 MNHEY and CDR2 SMNVEV (reference sequence). Variable domain in full (rest from reference TRBV27 and TRBJ2-6): EAQVTQNPRYLITVTGKKLTVTCSQNMNHEYMSWYRQDPGLGLRQIYYSMNVEVTDKGDVPEGYKVSRKEKRNFPLILESPSPNQTSLYFCASSLNPGRSGANVLTFGAGSRLTVL.